A single sample gave rise to the 10 T cell receptor beta chains below, sequenced in a study of T cells after yellow fever vaccination. TCRdb recomputed calls from the 5' RACE reads with MiXCR, one row per CDR3 protein. The data show approximately 600,000 distinct CDR3 sequences, with around an eighth seen just once and under 15% held by the top ten. The material sequenced was PBMCs, taken on the day of the yellow fever booster vaccination. Every receptor here comes from a young man who received the YFV17D yellow fever vaccine.

A few counts support this clonotype. An end of the junction differs from the germline gene, which may be a read error. This chain's CDR3 is CASSPGLAGLFSYEQYF. The CDR3 coding sequence is TGTGCCAGCAGCCCTGGACTAGCGGGATTGTTTTCCTACGAGCAGTACTTC. V gene TRBV4-1 combines with J gene TRBJ2-7; 12 nucleotides align to TRBD2. The CDR3 spans 17 residues. CDR1 MGHRA and CDR2 YSYEKL come from the germline V gene.

This clonotype was detected only a few times. This sequence joins TRBV2 and TRBJ2-3; D gene unclear. Germline CDR1 and CDR2: SNHLY and FYNNEI. V was pared by 8 bases and J by 4 bases, with 10 bases between. The CDR3 runs to 12 residues. CDR3 nucleotides: TGTGCCAGCTCCGACGTAGCAGATACGCAGTATTTT. It is translated as CASSDVADTQYF.

This clonotype was seen only a few times. The chain is built from TRBV11-2 and TRBJ2-1; unclear D gene. The germline CDR1 and CDR2 sequences are SGHAT and FQNNGV. Trimming took off 6 bases at V and 6 bases at J, with 12 bases between the two ends. The CDR3 has 13 amino acids. The CDR3 nucleotides read TGTGCCAGCAGGCCTCTGGGTGGCAATGAGCAGTTCTTC. This gives the protein CASRPLGGNEQFF.

This clonotype occurred a few times. This chain's CDR3 is CASSWTSEKGTQYF. The DNA of the CDR3 is TGTGCCAGCAGTTGGACTAGCGAAAAGGGGACCCAGTACTTC. The chain couples TRBV12-3 or TRBV12-4 to TRBJ2-5; 9 nucleotides match TRBD2. There are 14 residues in the CDR3. After removal of 4 bases from V and 7 bases from J, the junction contained 7 bases not matched to a gene.

This clonotype came up a few times. The chain couples TRBV15 to TRBJ2-7; no reliable D call. The CDR3 totals 13 residues. Trimming left V 0 bases short and J 6 bases short, with 9 bases between. Germline-derived CDR1 and CDR2 are LNHNV and YYDKDF (reference sequence). CDR3 DNA sequence: TGTGCCACCAGCAGAGATAATAAGGGCGAGCAGTACTTC. This gives the protein CATSRDNKGEQYF.

The sample holds a few counts of this clonotype. The chain couples TRBV19 to TRBJ2-7, with 9 positions matching TRBD1. The CDR3 runs to 13 residues. In germline, CDR1 is LNHDA, CDR2 SQIVND (reference sequence). V lost 6 bases and J lost 3; bases outside the gene matches: 3. The DNA for the CDR3 is TGTGCCAGTAGAGGGACAGGGTTCTACGAGCAGTACTTC. Amino acids: CASRGTGFYEQYF.

The chain combines TRBV28 with TRBJ2-3; 11 nucleotides agree with TRBD2. The CDR3 loop spans 17 amino acids. Germline V gene sequence: CDR1 MDHEN, CDR2 SYDVKM. The V segment lost 3 bases and the J segment 1 base; nucleotides outside the gene matches: 6. CDR3 nucleotide sequence: TGTGCCAGCAGTTTGTCCGGACTAGCGGGCCGCACAGATACGCAGTATTTT. Amino acid sequence: CASSLSGLAGRTDTQYF.

The rearrangement uses TRBV7-3 and TRBJ2-5, with TRBD1 as a possible D gene (6 bases). CDR1 SGHTA and CDR2 FQGTGA come from the germline V gene. This CDR3 region has 14 residues. Trimming stripped 1 base from V and 5 bases from J, with 11 bases between. For the CDR3, the DNA is TGTGCCAGCAGCTTAAAAGGCAGGGGTGAGACCCAGTACTTC. Protein sequence: CASSLKGRGETQYF.

This clonotype was picked up many times. The chain combines TRBV15 with TRBJ1-6, with D hard to call. This CDR3 has 13 amino acids. Deletions cut 0 bases from V and 8 bases from J, with 5 bases between. Looked up from germline, CDR1 is LNHNV and CDR2 is YYDKDF (reference sequence). The CDR3 here is CATSREPYSPLHF. In DNA form, the CDR3 reads TGTGCCACCAGCAGAGAACCTTATTCACCCCTCCACTTT. Looking up the rest from reference TRBV15 and TRBJ1-6 gives the full variable domain: DAMVIQNPRYQVTQFGKPVTLSCSQTLNHNVMYWYQQKSSQAPKLLFHYYDKDFNNEADTPDNFQSRRPNTSFCFLDIRSPGLGDTAMYLCATSREPYSPLHFGNGTRLTVT.

The table lists this clonotype with many counts. The V gene is TRBV7-2, the J gene TRBJ2-5; unclear D gene. CDR3 length: 15 amino acids. V gave up 5 bases and J gave up 5 bases, with 18 bases separating them. CDR1 is SGHTA and CDR2 is FQGNSA in the germline V gene. The CDR3 loop is CASSPRSLFGETQYF. The CDR3 DNA reads as TGTGCCAGCAGCCCCCGAAGCCTCTTCGGGGAGACCCAGTACTTC.